This passage covers 30 T cell receptor beta chains from one sample sequenced in a study of cytomegalovirus exposure and HLA in healthy donors. Both 60 Vbeta primers and 13 Jbeta primers went into the PCR. TCRdb's table, derived via immunoSEQ multiplex PCR, lists solely in-frame clones and lacks some. The sample has more than 70,000 clones, approximately 76% seen once. The sample was PBMCs. Receptor source: a man between 25 and 39 years old in good health and CMV-seropositive.

This clone was found a few times. The chain is built from TRBV9 and TRBJ2-2; 10 nucleotides agree with TRBD2. J lost 6 bases, V lost 1 base, and 3 bases had no gene match. This CDR3 region has 15 residues. Germline assignment: CDR1 SGDLS and CDR2 YYNGEE. The CDR3: CASSVTSGMAGELFF. CDR3 in DNA: TGTGCCAGCAGCGTAACTAGCGGGATGGCCGGGGAGCTGTTTTTT.

The J gene is TRBJ2-1, the V gene TRBV5-1; 9 nucleotides match TRBD2. This CDR3 spans 14 amino acids. Per the germline V gene, CDR1 is SGHRS and CDR2 is YFSETQ. J was trimmed by 6 bases and V by 4 bases; bases with no gene match: 5. The CDR3 spells CASSDLAGANEQFF. The CDR3, as DNA: TGCGCCAGCAGCGACTTAGCGGGAGCCAATGAGCAGTTCTTC.

The V and J genes are TRBV6-5 and TRBJ1-1; 8 positions match TRBD1. There are 14 residues in the CDR3. Germline trimming cut 6 bases from V and 10 bases from J; bases unmatched to any gene: 13. Germline-derived CDR1 and CDR2 are MNHEY and SVGAGI. CDR3 bases: TGTGCCAGCAGCCCCACCGACAGGGGTAGCGGAGCTTTCTTT. It specifies CASSPTDRGSGAFF.

The chain recombines TRBV11-2 with TRBJ2-7, with 8 bases lining up with TRBD2. The V gene end was trimmed by 3 bases and the J gene end by 4 bases; junction bases not matched to a gene: 17. CDR3 length: 18 residues. In germline, CDR1 is SGHAT, CDR2 FQNNGV. Here the CDR3 DNA reads TGTGCCAGCAGCTTCCCCCTACAGGCGGGAGGCACCTTGTACGAGCAGTACTTC. Residues: CASSFPLQAGGTLYEQYF.

This clone was counted a single time. The V call is TRBV28, the J call TRBJ1-4; D may be TRBD1 (6 bases). The germline V gene has CDR1 MDHEN and CDR2 SYDVKM. The CDR3 is made up of 14 amino acids. With 6 bases removed from V and 7 bases from J, the gap between germline ends came to 15 bases. The CDR3 is CASRRGAFGEKLFF. As DNA, the CDR3 is TGTGCCAGCAGGCGGGGGGCATTCGGTGAAAAACTGTTTTTT.

The V gene is TRBV5-6, the J gene TRBJ1-3, with D perhaps matching TRBD1 (6 bases). The CDR3 totals 14 residues. In germline, CDR1 is SGHDT, CDR2 YYEEEE. The V end was cut by 1 base, the J end by 4 bases, with 9 bases between. DNA of the CDR3: TGTGCCAGCAGCTTGACAGGGAGAGGAAACACCATATATTTT. Translated: CASSLTGRGNTIYF.

V usage is TRBV7-3 and J usage is TRBJ2-5; D perhaps matches TRBD2 (6 bases). Trimming shortened V by 6 bases and J by 3 bases, and 11 bases separated the two germline ends. Germline V gene sequence: CDR1 SGHTA, CDR2 FQGTGA. The CDR3 length is 13 residues. CDR3 in amino acids: CASRPPGEETQYF. CDR3 bases: TGTGCCAGCAGACCCCCGGGAGAAGAGACCCAGTACTTC. Together with reference TRBV7-3 and TRBJ2-5, the CDR3 gives the full variable domain: GAGVSQTPSNKVTEKGKYVELRCDPISGHTALYWYRQSLGQGPEFLIYFQGTGAADDSGLPNDRFFAVRPEGSVSTLKIQRTERGDSAVYLCASRPPGEETQYFGPGTRLLVL.

J is TRBJ2-2 and V is TRBV6-5; maybe TRBD1 (5 bases). Germline V gene sequence: CDR1 MNHEY, CDR2 SVGAGI. The V end was cut by 2 bases, the J end by 6 bases, with 10 bases between. The CDR3 has 14 amino acids. CDR3 coding DNA: TGTGCCAGCAGTTACGGACAAGGGCCCGGGGAGCTGTTTTTT. Translation gives CASSYGQGPGELFF.

A few counts support this clone. V gene TRBV5-1 combines with J gene TRBJ1-1; D unclear. V gave up 3 bases and J gave up 1 base, with 13 bases separating them. The germline CDR1 and CDR2 sequences are SGHRS and YFSETQ. This CDR3 region has 15 residues. CDR3: CASSSSAYRNTEAFF. For the CDR3, the DNA is TGCGCCAGCAGCTCCAGCGCTTACCGGAACACTGAAGCTTTCTTT.

This clone was seen just once. The rearrangement links TRBV5-1 to TRBJ2-1, with TRBD2 matching over 7 bases. In germline, CDR1 is SGHRS, CDR2 YFSETQ. This CDR3 has 17 amino acids. Trimming cost V 0 bases and J 0 bases; bases outside gene matches: 6. The chain's CDR3 is CASSLEASGHSYNEQFF. The DNA of the CDR3 is TGCGCCAGCAGCTTGGAGGCTAGCGGACACTCCTACAATGAGCAGTTCTTC.

The rearrangement uses TRBV19 and TRBJ1-1; 7 nucleotides agree with TRBD1. The V gene's germline CDR1 is LNHDA and CDR2 SQIVND (reference sequence). The CDR3 sequence is 12 residues long. V shed 8 bases, J shed 0 bases, and the junction held 0 bases outside the gene matches. CDR3 DNA sequence: TGTGCCAGTGGACAGGTGAACACTGAAGCTTTCTTT. It encodes CASGQVNTEAFF.

The chain employs TRBV29-1 and TRBJ2-2; the D gene is possibly TRBD1 (5 bases). The CDR3 length is 11 residues. Deletions cut 7 bases from V and 6 bases from J, with 9 bases between. CDR1 is SQVTM and CDR2 is ANQGSEA in the germline V gene. CDR3 in amino acids: CSAGHPGELFF. In DNA, the CDR3 is TGCAGCGCCGGACACCCCGGGGAGCTGTTTTTT.

The V and J genes are TRBV18 and TRBJ1-5, with D possibly TRBD1 on 6 matching bases. This CDR3 has 14 residues. With 4 bases removed from V and 5 bases from J, the gap between germline ends came to 12 bases. Germline CDR1 reads KGHSH; CDR2 reads LQKENI. The CDR3 DNA follows: TGTGCCAGCTCACTCAGGGGTGGTGATCAGCCCCAGCATTTT. Amino acid sequence: CASSLRGGDQPQHF.

The chain couples TRBV7-2 to TRBJ2-5, with a tentative D call TRBD1 (5 bases). V lost 6 bases and J 0 bases, leaving 8 bases between the germline ends. The CDR3 loop spans 13 amino acids. The germline V gene has CDR1 SGHTA and CDR2 FQGNSA. The CDR3 sequence: CASSRQNQETQYF. CDR3 sequence (DNA): TGTGCCAGCAGTCGACAGAACCAAGAGACCCAGTACTTC.

The V and J genes are TRBV29-1 and TRBJ1-1, with TRBD1 identical over 11 bases. The CDR3 is 14 residues long. V lost 4 bases and J lost 13; bases outside the gene matches: 14. The germline gives CDR1 SQVTM, CDR2 ANQGSEA. CDR3 sequence: CSVVYPDRGRSLFF. The CDR3, as DNA: TGCAGCGTTGTCTATCCGGACAGGGGGCGCAGTCTTTTCTTT.

This sequence joins TRBV28 and TRBJ1-5; TRBD1 might be the D (5 bases). Germline loops: CDR1 MDHEN, CDR2 SYDVKM. There are 15 residues in the CDR3. V dropped 5 bases and J dropped 9 bases, with 20 bases sitting between them. The CDR3 DNA is TGTGCCAGCAGTAGCGATACAGGAGACTGGTTGCCCCAGCATTTT. Protein: CASSSDTGDWLPQHF.

This clone appeared once. V and J are TRBV13 and TRBJ2-7, with 7 bases fitting TRBD2. Germline V gene data show CDR1 as PRHDT and CDR2 as FYEKMQ (reference sequence). Trimming took 0 bases from V and 5 from J; bases not matched to a gene: 13. The CDR3 has 17 residues. CDR3 amino acids: CASSLGPEGEGENEQYF. The CDR3 bases are TGTGCCAGCAGCTTAGGGCCCGAAGGGGAGGGAGAGAACGAGCAGTACTTC.

The chain carries TRBV28 and TRBJ1-3, with D hard to call. Per the germline V gene, CDR1 is MDHEN and CDR2 is SYDVKM. V was pared by 1 base and J by 4 bases, with 8 bases between. This CDR3 is built from 14 residues. The CDR3 reads CASSLSPAGNTIYF. As DNA, the CDR3 is TGTGCCAGCAGTTTATCCCCAGCGGGAAACACCATATATTTT.

The genes are TRBV5-4 and TRBJ2-7; D is ambiguous. CDR1 and CDR2 (germline): SGHNT, YYREEE (reference sequence). This CDR3 spans 11 amino acids. Deletions cut 3 bases from V and 2 bases from J, with 3 bases between. CDR3 nucleotide sequence: TGTGCCAGCAGCTCCGCCTACGAGCAGTACTTC. It encodes CASSSAYEQYF.

This clone occurred a few times. CDR3 nucleotide sequence: TGTGCCAGCAGCTCCGGGACAGGGTTCCACGAGCAGTACGTC. Translation gives CASSSGTGFHEQYV. The gene calls are TRBV5-6 and TRBJ2-7; 9 bases fit TRBD1. The CDR3 has 14 amino acids. CDR1 SGHDT and CDR2 YYEEEE come from the germline V gene. The V segment lost 3 bases and the J segment 5 bases; nucleotides outside the gene matches: 6.

A single count supports this clone. V usage is TRBV6-5 and J usage is TRBJ1-1, with D hard to call. Germline CDR1 reads MNHEY; CDR2 reads SVGAGI. V gave up 0 bases and J gave up 2 bases, with 7 bases separating them. The CDR3 is 14 amino acids. DNA of the CDR3: TGTGCCAGCAGTTACTCGAGTGTAAACACTGAAGCTTTCTTT. It codes for CASSYSSVNTEAFF.

CDR3 sequence reads: CSVVRDSSYEQYF. The DNA for the CDR3 is TGCAGCGTTGTCAGAGACAGCTCCTACGAGCAGTACTTC. The chain recombines TRBV29-1 with TRBJ2-5; a weak D match, TRBD1 (5 bases). The J call is uncertain, as TRBJ2-7 better fits the DNA end. The CDR3 spans 13 residues. The V gene's germline CDR1 is SQVTM and CDR2 ANQGSEA.

This clone was recorded once. This chain uses TRBV2 with TRBJ1-2, with a possible D match to TRBD1 (6 bases). The CDR3 is made up of 10 amino acids. The germline V gene encodes CDR1 SNHLY and CDR2 FYNNEI. V was shortened by 6 bases and J by 14 bases, with 13 bases between the two germline ends. The CDR3 DNA reads as TGTGCCAGCAGACAGGGATTGGCAACCTTC. The encoded protein is CASRQGLATF.

CDR3 nucleotide sequence: TGTGCCAGCAGTCAACAGGGGGCGGATTCACCCCTCCACTTT. This sequence encodes CASSQQGADSPLHF. The chain has TRBV2 and TRBJ1-6; 9 nucleotides match TRBD1. Germline values: CDR1 SNHLY, CDR2 FYNNEI. J was trimmed by 8 bases and V by 5 bases; bases with no gene match: 4. CDR3 length: 14 residues.

The rearrangement joins TRBV6-1 to TRBJ1-5; D uncertain. Trimming removed 7 bases at V and 5 bases at J, with 12 bases between. Germline lookup yields CDR1 MNHNS and CDR2 SASEGT. The CDR3 covers 13 residues. CDR3 sequence reads: CASTSRLYQPQHF. CDR3 nucleotide sequence: TGTGCCAGCACGTCCCGTTTATATCAGCCCCAGCATTTT.

This sequence joins TRBV6-1 and TRBJ2-7; D possibly corresponds to TRBD1 (6 bases). Trimming stripped 2 bases from V and 1 base from J, with 12 bases between. The CDR3 spans 15 residues. The germline V gene has CDR1 MNHNS and CDR2 SASEGT. The CDR3 sequence is CASSESVRGSYEQYV. For the CDR3, the DNA is TGTGCCAGCAGTGAATCTGTCAGGGGATCCTACGAGCAGTACGTC.

The chain uses TRBV5-1 and TRBJ2-7, with TRBD2 matching 12 bases. Losses at the gene ends were 3 bases for V and 0 bases for J; bases not matched to a gene: 1. Germline CDR1 and CDR2: SGHRS and YFSETQ. This CDR3 has 15 residues. CDR3 region: CASSSTSGSSYEQYF. In nucleotides, the CDR3 is TGCGCCAGCAGCTCGACTAGCGGGAGCTCCTACGAGCAGTACTTC.

The chain is built from TRBV5-6 and TRBJ2-7; maybe TRBD2 (5 bases). CDR1 is SGHDT and CDR2 is YYEEEE in the germline V gene. Trimming removed 1 base at V and 6 bases at J, with 11 bases between. This CDR3 region has 13 residues. The CDR3, as DNA: TGTGCCAGCAGCTTGCGAGGGTCCGGCGAGCAGTACGTC. This encodes CASSLRGSGEQYV.

The genes are TRBV7-2 and TRBJ2-7, with 9 positions matching TRBD1. Germline V gene data show CDR1 as SGHTA and CDR2 as FQGNSA. Unmatched junction bases numbered 4, after V lost 1 base and J lost 3 bases. The CDR3 consists of 15 residues. This CDR3 reads CASSLGDRALYEQYF. The DNA of the CDR3 is TGTGCCAGCAGCTTAGGGGACAGGGCTCTCTACGAGCAGTACTTC. The full variable domain, completed using reference TRBV7-2 and TRBJ2-7, is GAGVSQSPSNKVTEKGKDVELRCDPISGHTALYWYRQSLGQGLEFLIYFQGNSAPDKSGLPSDRFSAERTGGSVSTLTIQRTQQEDSAVYLCASSLGDRALYEQYFGPGTRLTVT.

This chain uses TRBV30 with TRBJ2-4; possibly TRBD1 for D (6 bases). The ends were cut back, 3 bases at V and 7 bases at J, with 7 bases in the middle. The CDR3 length is 11 residues. The germline V gene has CDR1 GTSNPN and CDR2 SVGIG (reference sequence). The CDR3 DNA is TGTGCCTGGAGGGGACACAACATTCAGTACTTC. This codes for CAWRGHNIQYF.